A single sample is the source of the 24 T cell receptor beta chains below, sequenced in a study of OX40 agonist ivuxolimab in advanced cancers. Profiling relied on immunoSEQ multiplex PCR, and the TCRdb table lists in-frame clones only, not all of them. The table shows 60,000 to 70,000 clones, with more than 80% occurring only once. Sequenced here: CD4+ or CD8+ T cells sorted from blood, sampled in a trial of the OX40 agonist ivuxolimab. The receptors derive from an adult with an advanced solid tumor such as melanoma, head and neck, liver or kidney cancer.

This clone was seen once. V usage is TRBV27 and J usage is TRBJ2-3; TRBD2 might be the D (6 bases). The CDR3 loop spans 17 amino acids. The ends were cut back, 3 bases at V and 2 bases at J, with 18 bases in the middle. Germline V gives CDR1 MNHEY, CDR2 SMNVEV (reference sequence). CDR3 bases: TGTGCCAGCAGTTTTCTCGTCCAACGGGGGACCACAGATACGCAGTATTTT. It yields the protein CASSFLVQRGTTDTQYF.

The J gene is TRBJ1-5, the V gene TRBV7-9, with D perhaps matching TRBD1 (6 bases). Germline CDR1 SEHNR, CDR2 FQNEAQ (reference sequence). The CDR3 has 16 amino acids. Trimming pared 3 bases from V and 4 bases from J, leaving 16 bases between. CDR3 sequence: CASSFDPGTRNQPQHF. The CDR3 bases are TGTGCCAGCAGCTTCGATCCCGGGACACGGAATCAGCCCCAGCATTTT.

This chain links TRBV7-2 with TRBJ2-3, with D possibly matching TRBD2 (5 bases). The germline CDR1 and CDR2 sequences are SGHTA and FQGNSA. V shed 2 bases and J shed 3 bases, with 12 bases lying between them. The CDR3 covers 15 residues. The CDR3 DNA reads as TGTGCCAGCAGCTTACAGGAGGCCAGAACAGATACGCAGTATTTT. Amino acids: CASSLQEARTDTQYF.

The chain couples TRBV28 to TRBJ2-1, with TRBD1 identical over 7 bases. J was trimmed by 7 bases and V by 6 bases; bases with no gene match: 6. The CDR3 is 13 amino acids. Germline V gives CDR1 MDHEN, CDR2 SYDVKM. CDR3 sequence reads: CASSRGGQNEQFF. The DNA of the CDR3 is TGTGCCAGCAGCCGAGGGGGCCAGAATGAGCAGTTCTTC.

This chain joins TRBV30 and TRBJ2-5; 8 nucleotides align to TRBD2. After removal of 3 bases from V and 0 bases from J, the junction contained 6 bases not matched to a gene. Germline V gives CDR1 GTSNPN, CDR2 SVGIG (reference sequence). The CDR3 length is 15 residues. CDR3 sequence reads: CAWSPGLADQETQYF. Here the CDR3 DNA reads TGTGCCTGGAGCCCCGGACTAGCCGACCAAGAGACCCAGTACTTC.

Of note for this clone: Its ends do not fully match the called genes, so a read error is possible. The chain carries TRBV30 and TRBJ1-2; TRBD1 might be the D (5 bases). Germline-derived CDR1 and CDR2 are GTSNPN and SVGIG (reference sequence). CDR3 length: 12 amino acids. The CDR3 bases are TGTGCTTGGACACTCGGAAACTATGGCTACACCTTC. It translates to CAWTLGNYGYTF.

This chain joins TRBV14 and TRBJ2-3; no definite D call. Per germline, CDR1 SGHDN and CDR2 FVKESK. This CDR3 has 13 amino acids. The V end lost 1 base, the J end lost 4 bases, and 6 bases lay between the germline ends. CDR3 amino acids: CASSQGVADTQYF. As DNA, the CDR3 is TGTGCCAGCAGCCAAGGAGTCGCAGATACGCAGTATTTT.

The chain carries TRBV10-3 and TRBJ1-3; the D is unclear. Trimming removed 10 bases from V and 1 base from J, with 20 bases in between. CDR1 and CDR2 (germline): ENHRY, SYGVKD. CDR3 size: 16 residues. The CDR3 DNA follows: TGTGCCAGCACTTTCGACCCAAACTCGTCTGGAAACACCATATATTTT. This gives the protein CASTFDPNSSGNTIYF.

This chain connects TRBV9 to TRBJ1-5; perhaps TRBD1 as D (6 bases). The CDR3 is 20 residues long. V was trimmed by 3 bases and J by 2 bases, leaving 27 bases between them. Germline V gene sequence: CDR1 SGDLS, CDR2 YYNGEE. The CDR3 DNA reads as TGTGCCAGCAGCGCCCTCAGAGGGACCAGGGGCGGGTTTGGCAATCAGCCCCAGCATTTT. Translated: CASSALRGTRGGFGNQPQHF.

This chain links TRBV18 with TRBJ2-6, with D unclear. Germline V lookup: CDR1 KGHSH, CDR2 LQKENI. Between the trimmed V and J ends, which lost 3 bases and 0 bases, there was a span of 18 bases. This CDR3 contains 19 residues. The CDR3 loop reads CASSPSVLFVDSGANVLTF. In DNA, the CDR3 is TGTGCCAGCTCACCCTCGGTTTTATTTGTAGACTCTGGGGCCAACGTCCTGACTTTC.

The chain recombines TRBV5-1 with TRBJ1-3, with D unclear. This CDR3 is 13 amino acids long. Germline lookup yields CDR1 SGHRS and CDR2 YFSETQ. The V end lost 0 bases, the J end lost 4 bases, and 5 bases lay between the germline ends. The CDR3 reads CASSLDGGNTIYF. In DNA form, the CDR3 reads TGCGCCAGCAGCTTGGACGGCGGAAACACCATATATTTT.

The chain links TRBV2 to TRBJ1-4; D uncertain. In germline, CDR1 is SNHLY, CDR2 FYNNEI. The V gene lost 4 bases and the J gene lost 6 bases, with 12 bases spanning the gap. The CDR3 consists of 14 residues. CDR3 nucleotide sequence: TGTGCCAGCAGTGGGAGGGTTGGGGATGAAAAACTGTTTTTT. This gives the protein CASSGRVGDEKLFF.

The gene calls are TRBV2 and TRBJ1-1, with a tentative D call TRBD1 (5 bases). Germline V gives CDR1 SNHLY, CDR2 FYNNEI. V was pared by 8 bases and J by 2 bases, with 9 bases between. This CDR3 has 12 residues. CDR3 protein: CASGTTNTEAFF. Here the CDR3 DNA reads TGTGCCAGCGGGACGACAAACACTGAAGCTTTCTTT.

The CDR3 reads CASSIEGSRPQHF. Written as DNA, the CDR3 is TGTGCCAGCAGCATAGAGGGGAGTCGGCCCCAGCATTTT. This chain connects TRBV6-1 to TRBJ1-5; the D gene is possibly TRBD1 (5 bases). V was trimmed by 6 bases and J by 9 bases, leaving 15 bases between them. There are 13 residues in the CDR3. Germline V CDR1 and CDR2: MNHNS, SASEGT.

This clone was recorded only once. The chain has TRBV2 and TRBJ2-4; the D is unclear. CDR3 size: 15 residues. Germline CDR1 reads SNHLY; CDR2 reads FYNNEI. V shed 2 bases and J shed 0 bases, with 8 bases lying between them. CDR3 nucleotides: TGTGCCAGCAGTGAATTAGCTTTAGCCAAAAACATTCAGTACTTC. Translated: CASSELALAKNIQYF.

The V and J genes are TRBV7-2 and TRBJ2-5; D gene ambiguous. The J call may be in error: the DNA end matches TRBJ2-7 better. The CDR3 runs 11 residues. Germline V lookup: CDR1 SGHTA, CDR2 FQGNSA. The CDR3 DNA is TGTGCCAGCAGCTTAGACTACGAGCAGTACTTC. This encodes CASSLDYEQYF.

The rearrangement links TRBV5-1 to TRBJ2-7; 9 bases map to TRBD1. CDR1 and CDR2 (germline): SGHRS, YFSETQ. The CDR3 is 14 residues long. V lost 0 bases and J lost 4; bases outside the gene matches: 2. CDR3 nucleotide sequence: TGCGCCAGCAGCTTGGCGGACAGGGGTTACGAGCAGTACTTC. Translation gives CASSLADRGYEQYF.

With regard to this clone: Other nucleotide sequences from this sample produce the same CDR3. The gene calls are TRBV5-1 and TRBJ2-5; a weak D match, TRBD1 (6 bases). With 1 base removed from V and 2 bases from J, the gap between germline ends came to 9 bases. Germline CDR1 and CDR2: SGHRS and YFSETQ. This CDR3 spans 14 amino acids. CDR3 residues: CASSLQGQQETQYF. CDR3 nucleotide sequence: TGCGCCAGCAGCTTGCAAGGACAGCAAGAGACCCAGTACTTC.

The chain uses TRBV27 and TRBJ2-1; TRBD2 matches 8 bases. Unmatched junction bases numbered 10, after V lost 5 bases and J lost 7 bases. Germline V CDR1 and CDR2: MNHEY, SMNVEV (reference sequence). This CDR3 is built from 15 residues. DNA of the CDR3: TGTGCCAGCAGTCCCGGGGCTAGCGGGTTAAATGAGCAGTTCTTC. Its protein product is CASSPGASGLNEQFF.

V is TRBV5-1 and J is TRBJ2-6; the match to TRBD2 covers 11 bases. Germline V CDR1 and CDR2: SGHRS, YFSETQ. Germline trimming cut 4 bases from V and 4 bases from J; bases unmatched to any gene: 4. This CDR3 spans 16 amino acids. The CDR3 loop is CASSDRLAGGANVLTF. CDR3 coding DNA: TGCGCCAGCAGCGACCGACTAGCGGGAGGGGCCAACGTCCTGACTTTC.

The CDR3 loop reads CASSLVDRENEKLFF. The CDR3 nucleotides are TGCGCCAGCAGCTTGGTTGACAGGGAAAATGAAAAACTGTTTTTT. J is TRBJ1-4 and V is TRBV5-1; 7 bases agree with TRBD1. The CDR3 consists of 15 residues. With V trimmed by 0 bases and J by 5 bases, 4 bases remained unmatched. Germline CDR1 and CDR2: SGHRS and YFSETQ.

The chain is built from TRBV5-5 and TRBJ2-6; 7 nucleotides match TRBD1. The V and J ends lost 3 bases and 3 bases, in that order; junction bases with no gene match: 3. The CDR3 consists of 15 residues. Germline values: CDR1 SGHKS, CDR2 YYEKEE (reference sequence). As DNA, the CDR3 is TGTGCCAGCAGCTCAGGGGGTTTTGGGGCCAACGTCCTGACTTTC. Protein: CASSSGGFGANVLTF.

This rearrangement joins TRBV6-6 to TRBJ2-7; 10 bases agree with TRBD1. CDR1 and CDR2 from the germline V gene are MNHNY and SVGAGI (reference sequence). The CDR3 sequence is 15 residues long. Unmatched junction bases numbered 6, after V lost 6 bases and J lost 1 base. The chain's CDR3 is CASSPRDRGSYEQYF. Written as DNA, the CDR3 is TGTGCCAGCAGCCCCCGGGACAGGGGATCCTACGAGCAGTACTTC.

The chain has TRBV6-4 and TRBJ1-6; D gene ambiguous. Trimming stripped 3 bases from V and 0 bases from J, with 6 bases between. This CDR3 spans 15 amino acids. Germline values: CDR1 MRHNA, CDR2 SNTAGT. Written as DNA, the CDR3 is TGTGCCAGCAGTGAGGGGAGCTCCTATAATTCACCCCTCCACTTT. It yields the protein CASSEGSSYNSPLHF.